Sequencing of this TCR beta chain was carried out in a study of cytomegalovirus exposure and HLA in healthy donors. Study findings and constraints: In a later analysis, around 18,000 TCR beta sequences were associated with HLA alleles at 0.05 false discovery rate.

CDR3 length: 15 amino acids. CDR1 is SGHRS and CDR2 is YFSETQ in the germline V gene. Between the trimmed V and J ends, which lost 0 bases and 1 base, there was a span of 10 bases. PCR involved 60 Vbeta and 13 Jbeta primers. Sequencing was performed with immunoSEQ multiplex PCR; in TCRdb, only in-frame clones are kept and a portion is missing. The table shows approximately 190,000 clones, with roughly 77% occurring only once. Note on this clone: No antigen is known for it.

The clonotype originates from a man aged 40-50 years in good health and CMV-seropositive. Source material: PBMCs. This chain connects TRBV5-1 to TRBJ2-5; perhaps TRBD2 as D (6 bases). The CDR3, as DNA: TGCGCCAGCAGCTTGGATGGGGGGACCCAAGAGACCCAGTACTTC. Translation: CASSLDGGTQETQYF.